This entry lists 27 T cell receptor beta chains sequenced from one sample in a study of blood T cell repertoires in COVID-19. Clones were sequenced by immunoSEQ multiplex PCR, and TCRdb holds only the in-frame ones, with some missing. The table shows roughly 200,000 clones, with roughly 92% occurring only once. The sample was peripheral blood. The receptor set was obtained from a man under 40 with COVID-19, enrolled during active disease.

The chain employs TRBV11-2 and TRBJ1-1; weak D call: TRBD1 (6 bases). Per the germline V gene, CDR1 is SGHAT and CDR2 is FQNNGV. The length of the CDR3 is 16 residues. V lost 1 base and J lost 5, with 17 bases in between. CDR3 in amino acids: CASSLVEATGLTEAFF. The CDR3 nucleotides are TGTGCCAGCAGCTTAGTAGAGGCCACAGGGCTGACTGAAGCTTTCTTT.

This clone was counted a few times. The chain carries TRBV6-1 and TRBJ2-4; 9 bases map to TRBD2. Trimming removed 2 bases from V and 6 bases from J; junction bases left unmatched: 5. Per the germline V gene, CDR1 is MNHNS and CDR2 is SASEGT. The CDR3 is made up of 15 amino acids. CDR3: CASSEQAGGLNIQYF. In DNA, the CDR3 is TGTGCCAGCAGTGAACAAGCGGGAGGTTTAAACATTCAGTACTTC.

The chain links TRBV28 to TRBJ1-4; 9 bases are a match to TRBD1. This CDR3 has 17 residues. Germline V CDR1 and CDR2: MDHEN, SYDVKM. V was pared by 2 bases and J by 2 bases, with 6 bases of the junction left unmatched. For the CDR3, the DNA is TGTGCCAGCAGTTTACGGGACAGGGTCGCCACTAATGAAAAACTGTTTTTT. Translating gives CASSLRDRVATNEKLFF.

The V and J genes are TRBV5-6 and TRBJ1-5; 9 bases line up with TRBD1. Looked up from germline, CDR1 is SGHDT and CDR2 is YYEEEE. CDR3 length: 16 residues. J gave up 2 bases and V 3 bases, and 6 bases lay outside the gene matches. CDR3 DNA: TGTGCCAGCAGCTATACAGGGGGCGTCGGCAATCAGCCCCAGCATTTT. Amino acid sequence: CASSYTGGVGNQPQHF. The variable domain in full, completed from reference TRBV5-6 and TRBJ1-5, reads DAGVTQSPTHLIKTRGQQVTLRCSPKSGHDTVSWYQQALGQGPQFIFQYYEEEERQRGNFPDRFSGHQFPNYSSELNVNALLLGDSALYLCASSYTGGVGNQPQHFGDGTRLSIL.

The V and J genes are TRBV19 and TRBJ1-1; D not certain. The CDR3 totals 11 residues. V lost 5 bases to trimming and J lost 8 bases, with 9 bases between them. The V gene's germline CDR1 is LNHDA and CDR2 SQIVND (reference sequence). CDR3 loop: CASSGRREAFF. Here the CDR3 DNA reads TGTGCCAGTAGTGGGAGAAGGGAAGCTTTCTTT.

J is TRBJ1-2 and V is TRBV19; tentatively, D is TRBD1 (6 bases). V was shortened by 7 bases and J by 6 bases, with 24 bases between the two germline ends. The CDR3 loop spans 16 amino acids. Germline assignment: CDR1 LNHDA and CDR2 SQIVND (reference sequence). The CDR3: CASNPPAVTGYDGYTF. The CDR3 DNA is TGTGCCAGTAACCCGCCTGCCGTAACAGGGTATGATGGCTACACCTTC.

This clone was seen once. V and J are TRBV29-1 and TRBJ1-5; 8 nucleotides match TRBD1. The CDR3 consists of 13 residues. Germline CDR1 SQVTM, CDR2 ANQGSEA. CDR3 coding DNA: TGCAGTTGTGGAACAGGGGGTGATCAGCCCCAGCATTTT. Translating it yields CSCGTGGDQPQHF.

The chain has TRBV9 and TRBJ1-6; 8 bases are shared with TRBD1. Per germline, CDR1 SGDLS and CDR2 YYNGEE. V shed 3 bases, J shed 10 bases, and the junction held 12 bases outside the gene matches. The CDR3 extends over 16 amino acids. CDR3 amino acids: CASSGGQGSSRSPLHF. The CDR3, as DNA: TGTGCCAGCAGCGGAGGACAGGGTTCTTCGCGATCACCCCTCCACTTT.

CDR3 DNA sequence: TGTGCCAGCTCGCCCCCAGGGTCACTTCGGGAAAAACTGTTTTTT. This sequence encodes CASSPPGSLREKLFF. The chain joins TRBV11-2 to TRBJ1-4, with D possibly matching TRBD1 (5 bases). Trimming pared 8 bases from V and 8 bases from J, leaving 21 bases between. CDR3 length: 15 amino acids. In germline, CDR1 is SGHAT, CDR2 FQNNGV.

This chain connects TRBV7-6 to TRBJ1-2; no firm D call. V lost 1 base to trimming and J lost 4 bases, with 7 bases between them. Per the germline V gene, CDR1 is SGHVS and CDR2 is FNYEAQ. The length of the CDR3 is 13 residues. The CDR3, as DNA: TGTGCCAGCAGCTTAGGCGGGAGCTATGGCTACACCTTC. Encoded protein: CASSLGGSYGYTF.

V usage is TRBV30 and J usage is TRBJ1-5; D is unresolved. This CDR3 region has 13 residues. Trimming shortened V by 0 bases and J by 5 bases, and 8 bases separated the two germline ends. CDR1 and CDR2 (germline): GTSNPN, SVGIG (reference sequence). The DNA of the CDR3 is TGTGCCTGGAGTGTAAACTCCTATCAGCCCCAGCATTTT. It yields the protein CAWSVNSYQPQHF.

The chain recombines TRBV2 with TRBJ2-2, with TRBD2 matching over 14 bases. The CDR3 is 15 amino acids. CDR1 SNHLY and CDR2 FYNNEI come from the germline V gene. V was pared by 6 bases and J by 4 bases, with 1 base of the junction left unmatched. The CDR3 region has the DNA TGTGCCAGCAGCGGGACTAGCGGGGGCACCGGGGAGCTGTTTTTT. This translates into CASSGTSGGTGELFF.

V is TRBV7-9 and J is TRBJ2-2, with 7 bases matching TRBD2. V shed 5 bases, J shed 4 bases, and the junction held 10 bases outside the gene matches. CDR1 and CDR2 (germline): SEHNR, FQNEAQ (reference sequence). The CDR3 has 16 residues. CDR3 sequence reads: CASSPPRLASTGELFF. DNA of the CDR3: TGTGCCAGCAGCCCGCCCCGACTAGCCAGCACCGGGGAGCTGTTTTTT.

This chain connects TRBV20-1 to TRBJ1-5; 7 bases line up with TRBD1. The CDR3 covers 14 residues. Trimming removed 6 bases from V and 0 bases from J; junction bases left unmatched: 5. The V gene's germline CDR1 is DFQATT and CDR2 SNEGSKA (reference sequence). The CDR3 sequence: CSASTGASNQPQHF. CDR3 coding DNA: TGCAGTGCCAGTACAGGGGCTAGCAATCAGCCCCAGCATTTT.

The chain has TRBV9 and TRBJ1-2; 7 nucleotides line up with TRBD1. The CDR3 covers 15 residues. CDR1 SGDLS and CDR2 YYNGEE come from the germline V gene. Unmatched junction bases numbered 8, after V lost 3 bases and J lost 3 bases. CDR3 DNA: TGTGCCAGCAGCGCCGCCAACAGGGGAGACTATGGCTACACCTTC. Translating it yields CASSAANRGDYGYTF. The whole variable domain, filled in from reference TRBV9 and TRBJ1-2, reads DSGVTQTPKHLITATGQRVTLRCSPRSGDLSVYWYQQSLDQGLQFLIQYYNGEERAKGNILERFSAQQFPDLHSELNLSSLELGDSALYFCASSAANRGDYGYTFGSGTRLTVV.

The J gene is TRBJ2-7, the V gene TRBV6-1; D not certain. The V gene's germline CDR1 is MNHNS and CDR2 SASEGT. V was shortened by 2 bases and J by 5 bases, with 16 bases between the two germline ends. The CDR3 spans 15 residues. The CDR3 sequence: CASSEISLMVHEQYF. CDR3 coding DNA: TGTGCCAGCAGTGAAATATCCCTAATGGTCCACGAGCAGTACTTC.

The chain links TRBV27 to TRBJ2-2; no definite D call. Looked up from germline, CDR1 is MNHEY and CDR2 is SMNVEV (reference sequence). This CDR3 region has 12 residues. Trimming stripped 2 bases from V and 6 bases from J, with 4 bases between. CDR3 amino acids: CASSLRAGELFF. CDR3 in DNA: TGTGCCAGCAGTTTACGAGCCGGGGAGCTGTTTTTT.

The J gene is TRBJ1-5, the V gene TRBV6-1, with 8 bases that match TRBD1. Germline trimming cut 2 bases from V and 4 bases from J; bases unmatched to any gene: 1. The CDR3 runs to 14 residues. Germline CDR1 reads MNHNS; CDR2 reads SASEGT. The chain's CDR3 is CASSEQGANQPQHF. CDR3 DNA: TGTGCCAGCAGTGAACAGGGGGCTAATCAGCCCCAGCATTTT.

The CDR3 sequence is CASSEARIRNQPQHF. Written as DNA, the CDR3 is TGTGCCAGCAGTGAAGCGCGTATCCGCAATCAGCCCCAGCATTTT. This chain connects TRBV6-1 to TRBJ1-5; D call uncertain. Trimming removed 0 bases from V and 2 bases from J, with 8 bases in between. Germline CDR1 MNHNS, CDR2 SASEGT. The CDR3 is made up of 15 amino acids.

V usage is TRBV9 and J usage is TRBJ1-5, with D perhaps matching TRBD1 (5 bases). This CDR3 comprises 16 residues. From germline, CDR1 is SGDLS and CDR2 YYNGEE. Trimming removed 0 bases from V and 2 bases from J, with 12 bases in between. The CDR3 here is CASSVGTGWGNQPQHF. The DNA for the CDR3 is TGTGCCAGCAGCGTAGGAACAGGTTGGGGCAATCAGCCCCAGCATTTT.

V is TRBV3-1 (or the pseudogene TRBV3-2) and J is TRBJ1-4, with a possible D match to TRBD1 (6 bases). CDR1 and CDR2 from the germline V gene are LGHDT and YNNKEL (reference sequence). The CDR3 covers 18 residues. V lost 1 base and J lost 3, with 18 bases in between. The CDR3 reads CASSQGETGGLANEKLFF. As DNA, the CDR3 is TGTGCCAGCAGCCAAGGGGAGACAGGCGGGTTAGCTAATGAAAAACTGTTTTTT.

In DNA form, the CDR3 reads TGTGCTAGTGGCCCTTCCGGGACAGGAGGATCACCCCTCCACTTT. Translation gives CASGPSGTGGSPLHF. The V and J genes are TRBV12-5 and TRBJ1-6, with 8 positions matching TRBD1. This CDR3 has 15 amino acids. Germline loops: CDR1 LGHNT, CDR2 FRNRAP. The V gene end was trimmed by 6 bases and the J gene end by 10 bases; junction bases not matched to a gene: 11.

The chain uses TRBV12-3 or TRBV12-4 and TRBJ2-1; 8 bases map to TRBD1. The CDR3 extends over 13 amino acids. After removal of 6 bases from V and 9 bases from J, the junction contained 7 bases not matched to a gene. CDR3 amino acids: CASSQGTGGEQFF. CDR3 nucleotide sequence: TGTGCCAGCAGCCAGGGGACAGGCGGTGAGCAGTTCTTC.

The V gene is TRBV5-4, the J gene TRBJ2-1, with 7 nucleotides matching TRBD2. The length of the CDR3 is 15 residues. Germline V gene sequence: CDR1 SGHNT, CDR2 YYREEE (reference sequence). The V gene end was trimmed by 4 bases and the J gene end by 10 bases; junction bases not matched to a gene: 14. The CDR3 DNA reads as TGTGCCAGCAGCCGACCTGCGGGGGTCGCGAGCGAGCAGTTCTTC. It codes for CASSRPAGVASEQFF. Based on the CDR3 plus reference TRBV5-4 and TRBJ2-1, the full variable domain is ETGVTQSPTHLIKTRGQQVTLRCSSQSGHNTVSWYQQALGQGPQFIFQYYREEENGRGNFPPRFSGLQFPNYSSELNVNALELDDSALYLCASSRPAGVASEQFFGPGTRLTVL.

The chain joins TRBV18 to TRBJ2-7; 7 positions match TRBD1. The CDR3 loop spans 14 amino acids. Germline CDR1 is KGHSH and CDR2 is LQKENI. Trimming at V came to 2 bases and at J to 5 bases, leaving 6 bases not matched to a gene. CDR3 DNA sequence: TGTGCCAGCTCACCAACAGGGGATCTCAACGAGCAGTACTTC. This translates into CASSPTGDLNEQYF.

This clone was recorded once. The chain combines TRBV5-3 with TRBJ2-2; the D gene is possibly TRBD1 (5 bases). TRBV5-3 is noted as an ORF with a role that remains uncertain. This CDR3 comprises 16 residues. With 4 bases removed from V and 1 base from J, the gap between germline ends came to 14 bases. The CDR3 sequence: CARSRDSPGNTGELFF. DNA for the CDR3: TGTGCCAGAAGCCGCGACAGTCCGGGGAACACCGGGGAGCTGTTTTTT.

V and J are TRBV27 and TRBJ1-5, with a weak D call TRBD1 (6 bases). The germline CDR1 and CDR2 sequences are MNHEY and SMNVEV (reference sequence). V was trimmed by 3 bases and J by 2 bases, leaving 17 bases between them. The length of the CDR3 is 17 residues. As DNA, the CDR3 is TGTGCCAGCAGTTTCACCGGGACAAAGTTGGGCAATCAGCCCCAGCATTTT. Its translation is CASSFTGTKLGNQPQHF.